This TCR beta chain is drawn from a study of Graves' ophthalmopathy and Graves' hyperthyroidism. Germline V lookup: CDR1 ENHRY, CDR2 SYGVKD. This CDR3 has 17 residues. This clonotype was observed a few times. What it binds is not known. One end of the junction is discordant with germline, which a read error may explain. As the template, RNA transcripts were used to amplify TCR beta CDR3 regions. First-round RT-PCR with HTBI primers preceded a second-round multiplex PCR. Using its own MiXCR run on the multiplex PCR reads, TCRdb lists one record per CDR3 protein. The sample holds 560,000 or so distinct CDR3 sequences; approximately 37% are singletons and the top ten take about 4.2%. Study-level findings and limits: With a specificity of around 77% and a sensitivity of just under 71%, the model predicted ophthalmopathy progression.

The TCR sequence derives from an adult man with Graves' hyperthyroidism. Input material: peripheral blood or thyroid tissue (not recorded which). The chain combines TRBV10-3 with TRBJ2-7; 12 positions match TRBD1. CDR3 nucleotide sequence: TGTGCCAGCAGTCAGGGACAGGGGGCTGTATGGGTCTACGAGCAGTACTTC. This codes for CASSQGQGAVWVYEQYF.